One sample yielded the 6 T cell receptor beta chains listed below, sequenced in a study of blood T cell repertoires in COVID-19. Profiling relied on immunoSEQ multiplex PCR, and the TCRdb table lists in-frame clones only, not all of them. The table includes about 140,000 clones, 88% detected once. The sequenced sample consisted of peripheral blood. These receptor sequences come from a human donor with COVID-19, enrolled during active disease. The donor label of this sample is uncertain.

J is TRBJ1-6 and V is TRBV25-1; the D gene is possibly TRBD1 (5 bases). V lost 6 bases and J lost 9, with 12 bases in between. The CDR3 contains 13 residues. Germline V gives CDR1 MGHDK, CDR2 SYGVNS. The CDR3 nucleotides are TGTGCCAGCAGCCTAGGGGCGGCTTCACCCCTCCACTTT. It encodes CASSLGAASPLHF.

The CDR3 spells CASSLEAVTEAFF. The CDR3 region has the DNA TGCGCCAGCAGCTTGGAAGCGGTCACTGAAGCTTTCTTT. The rearrangement links TRBV5-1 to TRBJ1-1; D unclear. This CDR3 spans 13 amino acids. Germline loops: CDR1 SGHRS, CDR2 YFSETQ. The V end lost 0 bases, the J end lost 4 bases, and 7 bases lay between the germline ends.

This clone was seen just once. This CDR3 reads CASSPGQWDNEQFF. CDR3 DNA sequence: TGTGCCAGCAGCCCGGGACAGTGGGACAATGAGCAGTTCTTC. The chain combines TRBV11-2 with TRBJ2-1; 7 bases map to TRBD1. This CDR3 spans 14 amino acids. Germline V gene sequence: CDR1 SGHAT, CDR2 FQNNGV. Losses at the gene ends were 5 bases for V and 5 bases for J; bases not matched to a gene: 6.

The chain uses TRBV24-1 and TRBJ1-3; TRBD1 is a possible D gene (5 bases). The CDR3 has 15 residues. The germline V gene encodes CDR1 KGHDR and CDR2 SFDVKD. V was cut by 2 bases and J by 2 bases, with 9 bases left in between. In DNA, the CDR3 is TGTGCCACCAGTGATTCAGGGTCCCCTGGAAACACCATATATTTT. This codes for CATSDSGSPGNTIYF.

V usage is TRBV18 and J usage is TRBJ1-2, with no clear D. Trimming shortened V by 2 bases and J by 1 base, and 14 bases separated the two germline ends. This CDR3 contains 16 residues. Germline CDR1 is KGHSH and CDR2 is LQKENI. CDR3 in amino acids: CASSPTAGKGNYGYTF. The CDR3 bases are TGTGCCAGCTCACCAACCGCCGGGAAGGGTAACTATGGCTACACCTTC.

The CDR3 loop is CAISEPLAGGAEFSPDTQYF. Written as DNA, the CDR3 is TGTGCCATCAGTGAGCCTTTAGCGGGGGGGGCCGAGTTCAGTCCAGATACGCAGTATTTT. The chain links TRBV10-3 to TRBJ2-3; TRBD2 aligns across 11 bases. CDR3 length equals 20 residues. Germline V gives CDR1 ENHRY, CDR2 SYGVKD. The trim removed 2 bases at V and 4 bases at J, leaving 17 bases unmatched.